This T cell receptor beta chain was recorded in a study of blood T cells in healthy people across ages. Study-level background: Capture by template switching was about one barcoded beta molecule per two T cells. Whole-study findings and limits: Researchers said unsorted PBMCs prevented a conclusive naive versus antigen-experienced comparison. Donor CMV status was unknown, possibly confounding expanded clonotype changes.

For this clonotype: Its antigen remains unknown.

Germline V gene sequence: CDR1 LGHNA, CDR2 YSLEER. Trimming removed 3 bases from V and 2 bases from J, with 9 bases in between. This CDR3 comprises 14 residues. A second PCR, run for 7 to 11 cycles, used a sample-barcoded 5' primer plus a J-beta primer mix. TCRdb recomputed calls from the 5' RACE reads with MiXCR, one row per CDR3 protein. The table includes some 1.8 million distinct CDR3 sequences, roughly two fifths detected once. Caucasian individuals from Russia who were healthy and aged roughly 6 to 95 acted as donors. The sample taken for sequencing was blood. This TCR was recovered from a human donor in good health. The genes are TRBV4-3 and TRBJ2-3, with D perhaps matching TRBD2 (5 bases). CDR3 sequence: CASSHGEPTDTQYF. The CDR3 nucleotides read TGCGCCAGCAGCCACGGGGAACCCACAGATACGCAGTATTTT.